Each of the 2 T cell receptor beta chains below was sequenced from the same sample in a study of blood T cells in healthy people across ages. The second PCR ran roughly 7 to 12 cycles with a sample-barcoded 5' primer and J-beta primers. TCRdb recomputed calls from the 5' RACE reads with MiXCR, one row per CDR3 protein. The table has about 930,000 distinct CDR3 sequences, about 27% seen once; the top ten hold 10%. The same sample was also studied in work on T cells of mothers and their children.

The specimen sequenced was blood. Receptor source: a middle-aged woman in good health.

This chain uses TRBV28 with TRBJ1-2, with D unclear. Germline V lookup: CDR1 MDHEN, CDR2 SYDVKM. The CDR3 contains 14 residues. The V and J ends lost 2 bases and 4 bases respectively, with 11 bases between them. The CDR3 sequence is CASSLESSVYGYTF. The CDR3 nucleotides read TGTGCCAGCAGTTTAGAATCCAGCGTCTATGGCTACACCTTC.

The table lists this clonotype with a few counts. The chain uses TRBV28 and TRBJ2-1; the D is unclear. V dropped 8 bases and J dropped 0 bases, with 8 bases sitting between them. The CDR3 totals 13 residues. CDR1 is MDHEN and CDR2 is SYDVKM in the germline V gene. This CDR3 reads CASGRTSYNEQFF. The CDR3 coding sequence is TGTGCCAGCGGTCGGACCTCCTACAATGAGCAGTTCTTC. The whole variable domain, filled in from reference TRBV28 and TRBJ2-1, reads DVKVTQSSRYLVKRTGEKVFLECVQDMDHENMFWYRQDPGLGLRLIYFSYDVKMKEKGDIPEGYSVSREKKERFSLILESASTNQTSMYLCASGRTSYNEQFFGPGTRLTVL.